This TCR beta chain was found in a study of shared clonotypes between healthy human individuals. About the research overall: Per-donor plates numbered three CD4 naive, three CD4 memory, two CD8 naive and one CD8 memory.

The test was conducted at deep level. Produced via immunoSEQ multiplex PCR; TCRdb's table is partial and in-frame only. The sample contains millions of clones, about 95% of which appear only once. Naive CD8 cells, CD45RO-negative and positively selected for CCR7, excluded terminally differentiated effector memory CD45RA+ cells. Caucasian adults residing in Nashville, Tennessee made up all the donors. V lost 6 bases to trimming and J lost 0 bases; unmatched junction nucleotides: 3. The CDR3 extends over 14 amino acids. From germline, CDR1 is MDHEN and CDR2 SYDVKM. The sample taken for sequencing was naive CD8+ T cells sorted from blood. The receptor comes from a man aged 18 to 35 in good health. The chain carries TRBV28 and TRBJ1-2, with TRBD1 matching over 8 bases. The CDR3 region has the DNA TGTGCCAGCAGAAGACAGGGGCCTAACTATGGCTACACCTTC. This codes for CASRRQGPNYGYTF.